A few counts support the clone carrying this TCR beta chain. This specimen belongs to a study of blood T cell repertoires in COVID-19. For the study at large: Both acute and convalescent COVID-19 samples were obtained from the United States, Italy and Spain. T cells, B-cell-depleted T cells, or PBMCs provided the cDNA or gDNA that served as material.

TCRdb's copy holds only in-frame clones and misses some; the assay was immunoSEQ multiplex PCR. The sample has about 90,000 clones, 70% to 85% seen once. Germline V lookup: CDR1 SNHLY, CDR2 FYNNEI. The length of the CDR3 is 14 residues. With V trimmed by 5 bases and J by 2 bases, 4 bases remained unmatched. What was sequenced was peripheral blood. This receptor was obtained from a man aged 65 to 79 with acute or convalescent COVID-19. The J gene is TRBJ2-3, the V gene TRBV2; 7 bases fit TRBD1. CDR3 amino acids: CASSTGTDTDTQYF. CDR3 bases: TGTGCCAGCAGTACCGGGACAGACACAGATACGCAGTATTTT.